This T cell receptor beta chain derives from a study of blood T cells in healthy people across ages. This clonotype was observed at least ten times. Its antigen is still unknown. Study results and caveats: Nothing was known about donor CMV status, and this possibly confounded expanded clonotype changes.

The CDR3 has 10 residues. The V end was cut by 1 base, the J end by 6 bases, with 1 base between. The germline V gene encodes CDR1 SQVTM and CDR2 ANQGSEA. A J-beta primer mix and a sample-barcoded 5' primer were used in a second PCR of about 6 to 12 cycles. Through a template-switch adaptor with 12 random nucleotides, each cDNA molecule received a tag. TCRdb reprocessed the 5' RACE reads via MiXCR and lists one record per CDR3 protein. The sample has hundreds of thousands of distinct CDR3 sequences; under 25% are singletons. Sequences were obtained from blood. The chain joins TRBV29-1 to TRBJ2-1; D remains unclear. The clonotype comes from a man between 65 and 79 years old in good health. DNA for the CDR3: TGCAGCGTTGAAGGCAATGAGCAGTTCTTC. It encodes CSVEGNEQFF.